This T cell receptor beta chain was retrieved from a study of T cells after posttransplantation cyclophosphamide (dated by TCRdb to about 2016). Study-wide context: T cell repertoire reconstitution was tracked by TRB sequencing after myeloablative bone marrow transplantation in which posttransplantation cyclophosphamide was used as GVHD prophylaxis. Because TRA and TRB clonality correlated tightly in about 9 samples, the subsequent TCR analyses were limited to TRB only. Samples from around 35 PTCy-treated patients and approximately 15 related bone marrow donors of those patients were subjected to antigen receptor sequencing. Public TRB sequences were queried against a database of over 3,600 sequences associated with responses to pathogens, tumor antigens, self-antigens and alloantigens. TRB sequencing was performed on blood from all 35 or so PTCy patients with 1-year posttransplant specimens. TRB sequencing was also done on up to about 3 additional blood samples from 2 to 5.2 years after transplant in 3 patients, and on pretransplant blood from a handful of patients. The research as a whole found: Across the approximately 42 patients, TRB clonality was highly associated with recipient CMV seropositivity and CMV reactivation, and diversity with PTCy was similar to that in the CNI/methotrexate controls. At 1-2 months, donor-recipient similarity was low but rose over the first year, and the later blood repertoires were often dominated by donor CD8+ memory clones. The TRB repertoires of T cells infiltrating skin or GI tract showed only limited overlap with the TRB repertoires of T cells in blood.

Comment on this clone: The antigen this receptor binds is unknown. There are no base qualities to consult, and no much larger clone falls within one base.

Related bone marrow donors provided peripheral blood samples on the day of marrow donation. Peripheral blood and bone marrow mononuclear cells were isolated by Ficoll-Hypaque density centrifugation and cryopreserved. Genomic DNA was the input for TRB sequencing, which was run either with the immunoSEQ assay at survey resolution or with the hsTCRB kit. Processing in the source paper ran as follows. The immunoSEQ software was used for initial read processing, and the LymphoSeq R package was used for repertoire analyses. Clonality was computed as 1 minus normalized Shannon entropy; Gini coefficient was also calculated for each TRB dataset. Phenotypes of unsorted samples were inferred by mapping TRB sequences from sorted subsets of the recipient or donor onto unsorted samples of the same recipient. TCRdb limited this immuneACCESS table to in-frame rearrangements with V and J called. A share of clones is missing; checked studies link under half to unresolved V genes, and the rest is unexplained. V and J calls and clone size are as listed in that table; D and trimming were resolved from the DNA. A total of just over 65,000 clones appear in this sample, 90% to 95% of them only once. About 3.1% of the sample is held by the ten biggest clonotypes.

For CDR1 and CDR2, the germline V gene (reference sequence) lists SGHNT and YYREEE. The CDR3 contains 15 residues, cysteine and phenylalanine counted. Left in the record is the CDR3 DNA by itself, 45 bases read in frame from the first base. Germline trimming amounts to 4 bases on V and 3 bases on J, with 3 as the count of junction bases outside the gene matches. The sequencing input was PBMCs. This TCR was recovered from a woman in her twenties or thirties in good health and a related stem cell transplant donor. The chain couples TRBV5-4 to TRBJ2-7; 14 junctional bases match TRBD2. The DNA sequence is TGTGCCAGCAGCCAGGGACTAGCGGGGGACTACGAGCAGTACTTC. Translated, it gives CASSQGLAGDYEQYF.